This T cell receptor (beta chain) was recovered during a study of blood T cell repertoires in COVID-19. Each participant's cohort was designated according to participant-reported clinical history. Before being deemed recovered, Cohort 3 donors had two negative PCRs, clearance, or symptom resolution. Some clones are missing from TCRdb's copy, which holds only in-frame ones; the method was immunoSEQ multiplex PCR. Among about 270,000 clones, 80% to 90% were seen once, and the ten largest hold around 2%. Trimming at V came to 0 bases and at J to 5 bases, leaving 4 bases not matched to a gene. Germline V gene lookup returns CDR1 LGHDT and CDR2 YNNKEL (reference sequence). CDR3 length equals 16 residues.

The source is a woman aged 18 to 35 who had recovered from COVID-19. This sequence joins TRBV3-1 (or the pseudogene TRBV3-2) and TRBJ2-3; TRBD2 matches at 11 bases. What was sequenced was PBMCs or T cells enriched from blood (not recorded which). This CDR3 is CASSQDSGGAGDTQYF. In DNA form, the CDR3 reads TGTGCCAGCAGCCAAGATAGCGGGGGGGCTGGAGATACGCAGTATTTT.